Only a few counts were recorded for the clone carrying this TCR beta chain. No antigen is known for it. TCRdb reanalysed the 5' RACE reads using MiXCR and keeps one entry per CDR3 protein. This table holds around 20,000 distinct CDR3 sequences, about two thirds found once. This entry is derived from a study of identical twins. Study-wide findings and caveats: Out-of-frame beta sequences exhibited a weaker degree of excess twin sharing. Insertion counts were lower in abundant cord blood beta clonotypes, a trend that memory repertoires did not show.

Germline values: CDR1 MNHEY, CDR2 SVGAGI. Trimming removed 5 bases from V and 1 base from J, with 3 bases in between. This CDR3 is built from 11 residues. V usage is TRBV6-5 and J usage is TRBJ2-7; D remains ambiguous. Input material: memory (CD45RO+) T cells sorted from blood. The receptor comes from a woman under 30 in good health. This table probably holds off-target reads from a library built for another chain. The DNA for the CDR3 is TGTGCCAGCAGTACTTCCTACGAGCAGTACTTC. It translates to CASSTSYEQYF.